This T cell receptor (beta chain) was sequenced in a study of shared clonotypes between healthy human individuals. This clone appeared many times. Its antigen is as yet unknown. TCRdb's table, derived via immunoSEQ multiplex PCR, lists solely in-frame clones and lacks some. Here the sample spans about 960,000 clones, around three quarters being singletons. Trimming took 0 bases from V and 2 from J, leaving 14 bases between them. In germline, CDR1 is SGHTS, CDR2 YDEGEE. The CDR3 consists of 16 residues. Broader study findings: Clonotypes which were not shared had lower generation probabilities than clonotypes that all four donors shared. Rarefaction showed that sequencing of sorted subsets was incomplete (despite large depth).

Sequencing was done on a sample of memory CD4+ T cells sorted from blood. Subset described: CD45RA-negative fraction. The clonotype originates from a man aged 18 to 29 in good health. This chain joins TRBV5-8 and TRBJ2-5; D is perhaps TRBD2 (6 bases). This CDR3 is CASSLAGIGGQETQYF. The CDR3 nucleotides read TGTGCCAGCAGCTTGGCCGGGATCGGGGGACAAGAGACCCAGTACTTC. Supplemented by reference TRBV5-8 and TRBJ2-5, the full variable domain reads EAGVTQSPTHLIKTRGQQATLRCSPISGHTSVYWYQQALGLGLQFLLWYDEGEERNRGNFPPRFSGRQFPNYSSELNVNALELEDSALYLCASSLAGIGGQETQYFGPGTRLLVL.